This T cell receptor beta chain was documented in a study of shared T cell receptors in the human thymus. This CDR3 is 13 amino acids long. Germline V CDR1 and CDR2: MRHNA, SNTAGT. Unmatched junction bases numbered 3, after V lost 6 bases and J lost 5 bases. TCRdb's table, derived via immunoSEQ multiplex PCR, lists solely in-frame clones and lacks some. The sample contains hundreds of thousands of clones, 70% to 80% of which appear only once. The sample also formed part of further work on human thymus T cells.

This sequence originates from a boy less than two years old with a congenital heart defect. The sample was thymocytes. This sequence joins TRBV6-4 and TRBJ2-2; 7 bases match TRBD1. The CDR3 bases are TGTGCCAGCAGATTGACAGGGACCGGGGAGCTGTTTTTT. Translated: CASRLTGTGELFF.